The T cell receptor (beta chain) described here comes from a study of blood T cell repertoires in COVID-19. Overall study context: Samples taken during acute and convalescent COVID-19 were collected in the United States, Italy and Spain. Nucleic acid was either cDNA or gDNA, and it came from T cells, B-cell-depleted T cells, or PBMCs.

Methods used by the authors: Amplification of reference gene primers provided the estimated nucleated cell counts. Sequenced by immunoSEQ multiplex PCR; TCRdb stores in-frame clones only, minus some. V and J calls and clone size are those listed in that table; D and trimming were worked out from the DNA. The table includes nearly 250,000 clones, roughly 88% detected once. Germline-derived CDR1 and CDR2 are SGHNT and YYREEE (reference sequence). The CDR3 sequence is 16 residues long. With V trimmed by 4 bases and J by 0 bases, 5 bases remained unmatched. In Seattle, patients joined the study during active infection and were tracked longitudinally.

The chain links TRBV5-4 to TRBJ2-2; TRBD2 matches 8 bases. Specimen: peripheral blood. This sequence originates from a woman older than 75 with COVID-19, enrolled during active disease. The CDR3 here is CASSTSAGANTGELFF. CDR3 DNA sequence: TGTGCCAGCAGCACCTCAGCGGGAGCGAACACCGGGGAGCTGTTTTTT.